This TCR beta chain derives from a study of vaccination and CD4 T cells after COVID-19. Across the whole study: In the convalescent cohort, there were six males and four females, two of them Hispanic. Participants were given two doses of BNT162b2 or mRNA-1273 vaccine. Overlapping spike peptides from SARS-CoV-2, HCoV-NL63, HCoV-OC43 and HCoV-229E served to stimulate the cells. Findings of the study overall: Convalescent patients had a median approximately 86% of post-vaccine SARS-CoV-2-reactive clones that were detected only after vaccination, not before it.

Documented treatment: roughly nine-day PBMC culture with coronavirus spike peptide pools or control peptides (ViraFEST assay). In germline, CDR1 is DFQATT, CDR2 SNEGSKA (reference sequence). The CDR3 runs to 15 residues. J was trimmed by 5 bases and V by 6 bases; bases with no gene match: 13. Sequenced with the Oncomine TCR Beta short-read assay was DNA taken from cultured CD4+ T cells. From the PCR reads, TCRdb called clonotypes with MiXCR, one entry per CDR3 protein. The repertoire holds some 22,000 distinct CDR3 sequences, with approximately 67% as singletons. Comment on this clonotype: Its antigen is not known.

The sequences come from CD4+ T cells from blood, cultured in vitro, collected after SARS-CoV-2 vaccination. The sequence came from a human donor who received a COVID-19 vaccine. This chain links TRBV20-1 with TRBJ1-5; 7 bases align to TRBD1. The CDR3 DNA is TGCAGTGCCCGGGGAAGGGGGCGGCGGGATCAGCCCCAGCATTTT. The encoded protein is CSARGRGRRDQPQHF.